The 7 T cell receptor beta chains below all came from one sample that was sequenced in a study of blood T cell repertoires in COVID-19 (TCRdb year 2020). The protocol used for the library was the immunoSEQ multiplex PCR assay. TCRdb limited this immuneACCESS table to in-frame rearrangements with V and J called. A share of clones is missing; checked studies link under half to unresolved V genes, and the rest is unexplained. This sample is represented by some 130,000 clones; nearly 70% of them were singletons. The ten largest clones add up to 1.9% of the sample. The sample taken for sequencing was peripheral blood. All receptors come from a woman in her sixties or seventies with acute or convalescent COVID-19.

This clone was counted between two and nine times. The genes are TRBV3-1 (or the pseudogene TRBV3-2) and TRBJ2-3; D may be TRBD2 (6 bases). CDR3 length equals 16 residues. Per the germline V gene, CDR1 is LGHDT and CDR2 is YNNKEL (reference sequence). Trimming took 4 bases from V and 8 from J, leaving 22 bases between them. Here the CDR3 DNA reads TGTGCCAGCAGCCCACTAGGAGCGGGCCCCCTCGGTACGCAGTATTTT. Amino acid sequence: CASSPLGAGPLGTQYF.

The V call is TRBV9, the J call TRBJ2-5; the match to TRBD2 covers 10 bases. Germline trimming cut 0 bases from V and 5 bases from J; bases unmatched to any gene: 13. This CDR3 spans 18 amino acids. CDR1 is SGDLS, CDR2 YYNGEE, per germline. CDR3 residues: CASSVGLATSGIVETQYF. The CDR3 region has the DNA TGTGCCAGCAGCGTAGGACTTGCTACTAGCGGGATTGTGGAGACCCAGTACTTC.

The chain uses TRBV6-1 and TRBJ2-7; D is possibly TRBD2 (5 bases). This CDR3 contains 11 residues. V lost 3 bases, J lost 9 bases, and 9 bases lay in between. The germline V gene encodes CDR1 MNHNS and CDR2 SASEGT. The CDR3 bases are TGTGCCAGCAGTGAGAGAGGGTCGCAGTACTTC. Protein product: CASSERGSQYF.

The chain joins TRBV6-5 to TRBJ2-5; the match to TRBD2 covers 14 bases. Germline values: CDR1 MNHEY, CDR2 SVGAGI. The V gene end was trimmed by 6 bases and the J gene end by 5 bases; junction bases not matched to a gene: 5. CDR3 length equals 15 residues. CDR3: CASRSGTSGGETQYF. CDR3 bases: TGTGCCAGCAGATCCGGGACTAGCGGGGGTGAGACCCAGTACTTC.

The rearrangement joins TRBV7-9 to TRBJ1-5; 8 positions match TRBD1. The CDR3 covers 14 residues. CDR1 SEHNR and CDR2 FQNEAQ come from the germline V gene (reference sequence). V dropped 4 bases and J dropped 1; count of bases not matched to a gene: 0. As DNA, the CDR3 is TGTGCCAGCAGCTGGACAGGGAGCAATCAGCCCCAGCATTTT. Amino acid sequence: CASSWTGSNQPQHF.

This sequence joins TRBV27 and TRBJ1-1; no firm D call. The germline CDR1 and CDR2 sequences are MNHEY and SMNVEV (reference sequence). The CDR3 spans 13 residues. Trimming removed 2 bases from V and 1 base from J, with 5 bases in between. This CDR3 reads CASSLHQNTEAFF. The CDR3 coding sequence is TGTGCCAGCAGTTTACATCAGAACACTGAAGCTTTCTTT.

The chain uses TRBV5-5 and TRBJ1-2; TRBD1 matches at 7 bases. The CDR3 runs 18 residues. V trimming: 2 bases; J trimming: 4 bases; junction bases outside the gene matches: 17. Germline V lookup: CDR1 SGHKS, CDR2 YYEKEE (reference sequence). The CDR3: CASSFRVSSGQASYGYTF. The CDR3 nucleotides read TGTGCCAGCAGCTTTCGAGTTTCGTCCGGACAGGCCTCCTATGGCTACACCTTC.